This T cell receptor (beta chain) stems from a study of blood T cell repertoires in COVID-19. Overall study context: The United States, Italy and Spain provided the acute and convalescent COVID-19 samples. T cells, B-cell-depleted T cells, or PBMCs supplied cDNA or gDNA.

Looked up from germline, CDR1 is MNHNY and CDR2 is SVGAGI (reference sequence). CDR3 length: 11 amino acids. Trimming took 11 bases from V and 4 from J, leaving 9 bases between them. The data were produced by immunoSEQ multiplex PCR, yet TCRdb's version contains in-frame clones alone and is incomplete. Altogether approximately 360,000 clones are present, around 89% being singletons, with the ten largest covering roughly 0.97%. This sequence originates from a woman aged 30 to 39 with acute COVID-19. The rearrangement joins TRBV6-6 to TRBJ1-5; D is unclear. What was sequenced was PBMCs or T cells enriched from blood (not recorded which). The CDR3 sequence is CAAGVNQPQHF. In nucleotides, the CDR3 is TGTGCCGCGGGCGTTAATCAGCCCCAGCATTTT.